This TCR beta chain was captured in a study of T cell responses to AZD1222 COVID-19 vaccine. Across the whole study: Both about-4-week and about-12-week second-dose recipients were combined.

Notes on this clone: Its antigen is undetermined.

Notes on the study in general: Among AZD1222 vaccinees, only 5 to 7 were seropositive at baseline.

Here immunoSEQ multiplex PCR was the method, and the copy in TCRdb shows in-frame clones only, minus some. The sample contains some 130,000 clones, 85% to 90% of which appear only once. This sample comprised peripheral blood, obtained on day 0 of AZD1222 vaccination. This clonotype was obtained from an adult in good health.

The CDR3 coding sequence is TGTGCCAGCAGCTTTCATGCGGGAGTGGTAGTGCAGTACTTC. It translates to CASSFHAGVVVQYF. The chain links TRBV7-2 to TRBJ2-7, with 7 bases fitting TRBD2. The V segment lost 3 bases and the J segment 9 bases; nucleotides outside the gene matches: 11. Germline CDR1 is SGHTA and CDR2 is FQGNSA. CDR3 length equals 14 residues.